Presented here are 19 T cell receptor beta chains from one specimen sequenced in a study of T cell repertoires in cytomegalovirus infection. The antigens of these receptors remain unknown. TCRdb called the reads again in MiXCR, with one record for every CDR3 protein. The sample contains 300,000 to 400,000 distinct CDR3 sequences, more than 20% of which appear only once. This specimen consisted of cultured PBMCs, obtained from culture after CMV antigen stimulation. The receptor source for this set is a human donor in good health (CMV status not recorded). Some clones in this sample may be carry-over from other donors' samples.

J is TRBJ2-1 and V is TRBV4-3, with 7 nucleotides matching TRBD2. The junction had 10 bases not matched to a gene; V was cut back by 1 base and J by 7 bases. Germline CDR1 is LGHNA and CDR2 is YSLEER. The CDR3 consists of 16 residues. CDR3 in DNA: TGCGCCAGCAGCCAAGGGACTAGTGGCGAGCCAAATGAGCAGTTCTTC. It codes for CASSQGTSGEPNEQFF.

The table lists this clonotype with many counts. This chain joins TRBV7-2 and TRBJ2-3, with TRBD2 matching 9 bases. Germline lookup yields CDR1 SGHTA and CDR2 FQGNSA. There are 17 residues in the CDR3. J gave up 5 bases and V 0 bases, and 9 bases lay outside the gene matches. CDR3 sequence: CASSLAFGGRAGDTQYF. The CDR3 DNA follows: TGTGCCAGCAGCTTAGCGTTCGGCGGGAGGGCCGGAGATACGCAGTATTTT.

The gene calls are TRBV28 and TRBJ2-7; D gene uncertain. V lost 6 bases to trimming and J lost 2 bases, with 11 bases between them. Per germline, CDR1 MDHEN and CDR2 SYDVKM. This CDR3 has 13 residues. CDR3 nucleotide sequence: TGTGCCAGCAGCAGTGCCTTACCCTACGAGCAGTACTTC. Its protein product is CASSSALPYEQYF. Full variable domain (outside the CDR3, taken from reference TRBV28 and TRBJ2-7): DVKVTQSSRYLVKRTGEKVFLECVQDMDHENMFWYRQDPGLGLRLIYFSYDVKMKEKGDIPEGYSVSREKKERFSLILESASTNQTSMYLCASSSALPYEQYFGPGTRLTVT.

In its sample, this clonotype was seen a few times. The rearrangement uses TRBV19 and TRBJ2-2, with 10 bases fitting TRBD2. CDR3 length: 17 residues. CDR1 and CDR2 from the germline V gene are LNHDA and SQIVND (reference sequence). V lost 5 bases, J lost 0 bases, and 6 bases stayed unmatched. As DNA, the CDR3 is TGTGCCAGTAGTCCCCTTAGCGGGAGGACGAACACCGGGGAGCTGTTTTTT. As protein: CASSPLSGRTNTGELFF.

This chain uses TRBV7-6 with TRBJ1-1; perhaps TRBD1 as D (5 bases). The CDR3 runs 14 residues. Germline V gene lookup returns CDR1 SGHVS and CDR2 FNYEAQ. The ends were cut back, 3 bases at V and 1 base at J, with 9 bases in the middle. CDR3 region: CASSLGLKNTEAFF. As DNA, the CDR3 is TGTGCCAGCAGCTTGGGACTAAAGAACACTGAAGCTTTCTTT.

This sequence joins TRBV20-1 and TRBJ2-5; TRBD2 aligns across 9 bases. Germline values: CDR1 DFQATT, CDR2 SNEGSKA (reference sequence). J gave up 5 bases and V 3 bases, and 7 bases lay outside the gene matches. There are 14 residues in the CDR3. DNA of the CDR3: TGCAGTGCTAGTCTAGCGGGATTGCGGGAGACCCAGTACTTC. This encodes CSASLAGLRETQYF.

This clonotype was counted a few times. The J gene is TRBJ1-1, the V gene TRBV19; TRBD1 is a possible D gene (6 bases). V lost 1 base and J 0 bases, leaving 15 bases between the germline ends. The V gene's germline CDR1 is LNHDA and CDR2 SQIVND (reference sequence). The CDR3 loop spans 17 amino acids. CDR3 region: CASSIVLRGHLNTEAFF. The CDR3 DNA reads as TGTGCCAGTAGTATAGTCCTAAGGGGACACCTGAACACTGAAGCTTTCTTT.

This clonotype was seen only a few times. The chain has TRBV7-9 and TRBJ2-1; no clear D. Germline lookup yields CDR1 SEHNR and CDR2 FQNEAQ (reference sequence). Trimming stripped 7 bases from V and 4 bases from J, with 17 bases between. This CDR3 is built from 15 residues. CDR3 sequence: CASTVGRQIYNEQFF. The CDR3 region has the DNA TGTGCCAGCACCGTTGGCAGGCAAATATACAATGAGCAGTTCTTC.

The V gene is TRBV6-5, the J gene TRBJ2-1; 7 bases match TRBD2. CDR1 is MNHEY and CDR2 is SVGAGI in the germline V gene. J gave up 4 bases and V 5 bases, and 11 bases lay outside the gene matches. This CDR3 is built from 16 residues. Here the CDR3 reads CASSIQGGSEYNEQFF. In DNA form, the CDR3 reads TGTGCCAGCAGTATCCAGGGCGGGAGTGAATACAATGAGCAGTTCTTC.

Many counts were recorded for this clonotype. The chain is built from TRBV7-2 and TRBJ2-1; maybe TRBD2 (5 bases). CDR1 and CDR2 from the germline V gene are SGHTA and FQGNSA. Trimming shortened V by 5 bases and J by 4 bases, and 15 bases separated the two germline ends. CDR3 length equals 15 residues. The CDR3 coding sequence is TGTGCCAGCAGCCCGAGGGCCGAGATGTACAATGAGCAGTTCTTC. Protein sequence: CASSPRAEMYNEQFF. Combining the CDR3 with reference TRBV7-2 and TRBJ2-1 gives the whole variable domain GAGVSQSPSNKVTEKGKDVELRCDPISGHTALYWYRQSLGQGLEFLIYFQGNSAPDKSGLPSDRFSAERTGGSVSTLTIQRTQQEDSAVYLCASSPRAEMYNEQFFGPGTRLTVL.

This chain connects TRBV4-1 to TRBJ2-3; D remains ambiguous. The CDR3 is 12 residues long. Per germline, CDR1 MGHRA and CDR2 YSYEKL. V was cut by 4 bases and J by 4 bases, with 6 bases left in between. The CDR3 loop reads CASSRQPDTQYF. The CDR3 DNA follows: TGCGCCAGCAGCCGTCAGCCAGATACGCAGTATTTT.

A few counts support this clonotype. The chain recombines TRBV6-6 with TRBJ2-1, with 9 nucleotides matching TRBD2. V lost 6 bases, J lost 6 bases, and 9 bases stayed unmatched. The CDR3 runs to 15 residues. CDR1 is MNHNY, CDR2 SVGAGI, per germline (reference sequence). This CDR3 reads CASRLSGSGGNEQFF. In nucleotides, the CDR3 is TGTGCCAGCAGACTTAGCGGGAGCGGCGGCAATGAGCAGTTCTTC.

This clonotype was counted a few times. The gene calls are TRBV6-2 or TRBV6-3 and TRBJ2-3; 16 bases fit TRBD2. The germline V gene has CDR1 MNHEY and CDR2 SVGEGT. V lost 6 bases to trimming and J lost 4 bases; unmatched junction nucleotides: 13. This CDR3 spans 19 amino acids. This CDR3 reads CASSPLPAGTSGRADTQYF. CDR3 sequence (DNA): TGTGCCAGCAGCCCACTACCGGCTGGGACTAGCGGGAGGGCAGATACGCAGTATTTT.

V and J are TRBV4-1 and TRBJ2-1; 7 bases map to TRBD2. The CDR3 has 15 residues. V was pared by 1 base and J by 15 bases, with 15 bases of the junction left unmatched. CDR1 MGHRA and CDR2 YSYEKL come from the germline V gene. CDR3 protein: CASSQGRDYLGRRFF. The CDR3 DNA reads TGCGCCAGCAGCCAAGGCCGGGACTACCTGGGGAGGCGGTTCTTC.

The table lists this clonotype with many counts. The CDR3 bases are TGCAGTGCTACGTCGGAGGAAGCGGGATTCCCCTATACGCAGTATTTT. It codes for CSATSEEAGFPYTQYF. The chain employs TRBV20-1 and TRBJ2-3, with TRBD2 matching over 7 bases. Germline V gene data show CDR1 as DFQATT and CDR2 as SNEGSKA (reference sequence). CDR3 length: 16 residues. The J segment lost 7 bases and the V segment lost 4 bases, leaving 17 bases of the junction unmatched.

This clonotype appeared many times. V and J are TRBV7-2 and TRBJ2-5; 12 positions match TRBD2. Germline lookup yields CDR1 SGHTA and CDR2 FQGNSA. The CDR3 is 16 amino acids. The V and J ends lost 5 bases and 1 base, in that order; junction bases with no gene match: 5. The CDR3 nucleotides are TGTGCCAGCAGCCGAGGGACTAGCGGGTTCCAAGAGACCCAGTACTTC. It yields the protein CASSRGTSGFQETQYF.

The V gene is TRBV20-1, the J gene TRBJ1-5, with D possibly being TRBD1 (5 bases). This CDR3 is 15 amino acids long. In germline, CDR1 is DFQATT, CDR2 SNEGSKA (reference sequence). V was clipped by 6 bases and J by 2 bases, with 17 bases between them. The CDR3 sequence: CSAKKGASGNQPQHF. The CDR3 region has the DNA TGCAGTGCAAAGAAAGGGGCGTCTGGCAATCAGCCCCAGCATTTT.

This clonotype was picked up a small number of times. This chain's CDR3 is CASSQGFTQYF. CDR3 DNA sequence: TGCGCCAGCAGCCAGGGGTTTACGCAGTATTTT. The chain employs TRBV4-3 and TRBJ2-3; D not resolved. Trimming pared 3 bases from V and 8 bases from J, leaving 6 bases between. CDR1 is LGHNA and CDR2 is YSLEER in the germline V gene. CDR3 length: 11 amino acids.

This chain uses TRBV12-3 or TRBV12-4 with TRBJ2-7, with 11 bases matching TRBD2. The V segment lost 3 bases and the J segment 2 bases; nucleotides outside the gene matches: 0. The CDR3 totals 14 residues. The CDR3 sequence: CASSFSGRAYEQYF. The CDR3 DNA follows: TGTGCCAGCAGTTTTAGCGGGAGGGCCTACGAGCAGTACTTC.